These 29 T cell receptor beta chains were all obtained from the same sample, sequenced in a study of T cell responses to AZD1222 COVID-19 vaccine. Some clones are missing from TCRdb's copy, which holds only in-frame ones; the method was immunoSEQ multiplex PCR. The table shows about 100,000 clones, with around nine tenths occurring only once. Specimen: peripheral blood, collected on day 0 of AZD1222 vaccination. The origin of the receptors is an adult in good health.

J is TRBJ2-2 and V is TRBV2; TRBD2 agrees at 14 bases. V was pared by 7 bases and J by 7 bases, with 8 bases of the junction left unmatched. The germline CDR1 and CDR2 sequences are SNHLY and FYNNEI. The CDR3 is 16 amino acids. CDR3 loop: CASKGTSGSNGGELFF. For the CDR3, the DNA is TGTGCCAGCAAGGGGACTAGCGGGAGTAACGGCGGGGAGCTGTTTTTT.

V and J are TRBV5-1 and TRBJ2-4; 14 nucleotides match TRBD2. Germline V lookup: CDR1 SGHRS, CDR2 YFSETQ. The CDR3 sequence is 16 residues long. V gave up 4 bases and J gave up 6 bases; unmatched junction bases: 6. CDR3 sequence reads: CASSDRLAGGVNIQYF. CDR3 DNA sequence: TGCGCCAGCAGCGATCGACTAGCGGGAGGGGTAAACATTCAGTACTTC.

The chain recombines TRBV19 with TRBJ2-3; TRBD1 or TRBD2 may be the D gene (5 bases each). The germline V and J ends were trimmed by 5 bases and 1 base, with 16 bases remaining between them. Germline CDR1 and CDR2: LNHDA and SQIVND (reference sequence). The CDR3 length is 16 residues. CDR3 region: CASSALGTLGTDTQYF. In DNA form, the CDR3 reads TGTGCCAGTAGTGCCCTAGGGACCCTAGGCACAGATACGCAGTATTTT.

This sequence joins TRBV19 and TRBJ2-5; D may be TRBD2 (6 bases). V was clipped by 6 bases and J by 4 bases, with 18 bases between them. The germline gives CDR1 LNHDA, CDR2 SQIVND (reference sequence). The CDR3 is made up of 15 amino acids. The CDR3 DNA reads as TGTGCCAGTAGCGAAGCAGGTGGGGGAGGAGAGACCCAGTACTTC. Amino acids: CASSEAGGGGETQYF.

The rearrangement uses TRBV30 and TRBJ1-3, with a tentative D call TRBD1 (5 bases). CDR1 and CDR2 (germline): GTSNPN, SVGIG (reference sequence). CDR3 length: 15 amino acids. Trimming stripped 2 bases from V and 0 bases from J, with 11 bases between. The CDR3 spells CAWSLDSNSGNTIYF. The CDR3 DNA reads TGTGCCTGGAGTTTAGACAGCAACTCTGGAAACACCATATATTTT. The complete variable domain, with remaining parts taken from reference TRBV30 and TRBJ1-3, reads SQTIHQWPATLVQPVGSPLSLECTVEGTSNPNLYWYRQAAGRGLQLLFYSVGIGQISSEVPQNLSASRPQDRQFILSSKKLLLSDSGFYLCAWSLDSNSGNTIYFGEGSWLTVV.

V usage is TRBV27 and J usage is TRBJ2-7, with D uncertain. The CDR3 covers 13 residues. V lost 2 bases and J lost 7, with 12 bases in between. Germline CDR1 is MNHEY and CDR2 is SMNVEV (reference sequence). The CDR3 DNA reads as TGTGCCAGCAGTTTAAAGGCCTTCCGGGAGCAGTACTTC. This sequence encodes CASSLKAFREQYF.

The CDR3 loop reads CASSLPRTGTGELFF. The CDR3 DNA is TGTGCCAGCAGCTTACCTAGGACAGGAACCGGGGAGCTGTTTTTT. This rearrangement joins TRBV7-8 to TRBJ2-2; 7 bases align to TRBD1. V lost 2 bases, J lost 5 bases, and 5 bases stayed unmatched. The CDR3 is 15 amino acids. Germline values: CDR1 SGHVS, CDR2 FQNEAQ.

V is TRBV6-2 or TRBV6-3 and J is TRBJ1-4, with D maybe TRBD1 (6 bases). Per the germline V gene, CDR1 is MNHEY and CDR2 is SVGEGT. CDR3 length: 15 residues. The V end was cut by 5 bases, the J end by 5 bases, with 15 bases between. Written as DNA, the CDR3 is TGTGCCAGCAGTACGCCCGGACAGTTGAATGAAAAACTGTTTTTT. This encodes CASSTPGQLNEKLFF.

The chain is built from TRBV6-2 or TRBV6-3 and TRBJ2-5, with 7 bases fitting TRBD2. Germline V gives CDR1 MNHEY, CDR2 SVGEGT. The CDR3 is 14 residues long. Trimming removed 1 base from V and 4 bases from J; junction bases left unmatched: 3. CDR3 DNA: TGTGCCAGCAGTTACTTAGCGGGCGGAGAGACCCAGTACTTC. Translating gives CASSYLAGGETQYF.

This clone was detected only once. This sequence joins TRBV25-1 and TRBJ2-5; TRBD2 matches 8 bases. This CDR3 comprises 13 residues. Trimming removed 5 bases from V and 4 bases from J; junction bases left unmatched: 3. In germline, CDR1 is MGHDK, CDR2 SYGVNS. The CDR3 nucleotides are TGTGCCAGCAGTCCCGGGGGGGCAGAGACCCAGTACTTC. Translation gives CASSPGGAETQYF. Full variable domain (remainder filled in from reference TRBV25-1 and TRBJ2-5): EADIYQTPRYLVIGTGKKITLECSQTMGHDKMYWYQQDPGMELHLIHYSYGVNSTEKGDLSSESTVSRIRTEHFPLTLESARPSHTSQYLCASSPGGAETQYFGPGTRLLVL.

The chain combines TRBV5-1 with TRBJ1-2; no firm D call. From germline, CDR1 is SGHRS and CDR2 YFSETQ. The CDR3 runs to 14 residues. V lost 0 bases and J lost 3, with 9 bases in between. This CDR3 is CASSLAESYYGYTF. The CDR3 region has the DNA TGCGCCAGCAGCTTGGCCGAGTCTTACTATGGCTACACCTTC.

V is TRBV10-3 and J is TRBJ1-5; 7 bases align to TRBD1. Germline V lookup: CDR1 ENHRY, CDR2 SYGVKD. After removal of 6 bases from V and 1 base from J, the junction contained 6 bases not matched to a gene. The CDR3 length is 15 residues. DNA of the CDR3: TGTGCCATCAGCACAGGGGACCCAAGCAATCAGCCCCAGCATTTT. Translated, it gives CAISTGDPSNQPQHF.

The chain is built from TRBV14 and TRBJ1-1; no firm D call. The germline gives CDR1 SGHDN, CDR2 FVKESK. CDR3 length: 13 amino acids. With 0 bases removed from V and 2 bases from J, the gap between germline ends came to 4 bases. CDR3: CASSQDPNTEAFF. The DNA of the CDR3 is TGTGCCAGCAGCCAAGATCCCAACACTGAAGCTTTCTTT.

This chain connects TRBV19 to TRBJ2-4, with D tentatively TRBD2 (6 bases). CDR3 length equals 17 residues. V lost 10 bases, J lost 3 bases, and 25 bases lay in between. Germline assignment: CDR1 LNHDA and CDR2 SQIVND (reference sequence). CDR3 loop: CATTPPRGAGGKNIQYF. The CDR3, as DNA: TGTGCCACCACCCCGCCAAGGGGCGCCGGGGGCAAAAACATTCAGTACTTC.

V gene TRBV9 combines with J gene TRBJ1-2, with D maybe TRBD1 (5 bases). Trimming shortened V by 0 bases and J by 3 bases, and 6 bases separated the two germline ends. Germline lookup yields CDR1 SGDLS and CDR2 YYNGEE. This CDR3 has 13 residues. CDR3 sequence (DNA): TGTGCCAGCAGCGTAGAGGGACACTATGGCTACACCTTC. As protein: CASSVEGHYGYTF.

The rearrangement joins TRBV5-1 to TRBJ1-1, with D perhaps matching TRBD1 (5 bases). The CDR3 runs to 14 residues. The V gene's germline CDR1 is SGHRS and CDR2 YFSETQ. The V and J ends lost 3 bases and 6 bases respectively, with 15 bases between them. The DNA for the CDR3 is TGCGCCAGCAGCTCCCAGGTGGGGGAGGCTGAAGCTTTCTTT. Translating gives CASSSQVGEAEAFF.

V and J are TRBV2 and TRBJ1-1; tentatively, D is TRBD1 (5 bases). Germline lookup yields CDR1 SNHLY and CDR2 FYNNEI. V was trimmed by 4 bases and J by 10 bases, leaving 16 bases between them. There are 13 residues in the CDR3. DNA for the CDR3: TGTGCCAGCAGTGCCTCAATCGGGGCAGGAGCTTTCTTT. Translated: CASSASIGAGAFF.

This chain links TRBV1 with TRBJ1-5. TRBV1 corresponds to a pseudogene. The CDR3 consists of 17 residues. CDR3 region: CTSSQISLPPYNQPQHF. The CDR3 DNA sequence: TGCACCAGCAGCCAGATTTCACTCCCGCCCTACAATCAGCCCCAGCATTTT.

V is TRBV15 and J is TRBJ1-1; D is undetermined. V was cut by 1 base and J by 8 bases, with 11 bases left in between. This CDR3 contains 13 residues. In germline, CDR1 is LNHNV, CDR2 YYDKDF (reference sequence). CDR3 sequence (DNA): TGTGCCACCAGCAGAGCCCCGGGCGCGGAAGCTTTCTTT. This sequence encodes CATSRAPGAEAFF.

The CDR3 DNA reads as TGTGCCATCACCTCAAGACAGGGGGCCCCCTACGAGCAGTACTTC. Its translation is CAITSRQGAPYEQYF. The chain has TRBV10-3 and TRBJ2-7; 10 positions match TRBD1. The V segment lost 7 bases and the J segment 2 bases; nucleotides outside the gene matches: 8. The CDR3 is 15 residues long. Germline assignment: CDR1 ENHRY and CDR2 SYGVKD.

The chain combines TRBV2 with TRBJ1-6, with D uncertain. This CDR3 contains 13 residues. V was trimmed by 3 bases and J by 10 bases, leaving 10 bases between them. The V gene's germline CDR1 is SNHLY and CDR2 FYNNEI. DNA of the CDR3: TGTGCCAGCAGTGATGGGGTTTACTCACCCCTCCACTTT. The encoded protein is CASSDGVYSPLHF.

The chain uses TRBV5-5 and TRBJ2-2, with 7 bases identical to TRBD1. The CDR3 is made up of 17 amino acids. Germline CDR1 and CDR2: SGHKS and YYEKEE (reference sequence). With V trimmed by 3 bases and J by 6 bases, 14 bases remained unmatched. CDR3 DNA sequence: TGTGCCAGCAGCTCATCCTGGGTCAGGGGGAAATCCGGGGAGCTGTTTTTT. This sequence encodes CASSSSWVRGKSGELFF.

The chain uses TRBV4-1 and TRBJ2-1; D unresolved. CDR1 is MGHRA, CDR2 YSYEKL, per germline. V was trimmed by 2 bases and J by 5 bases, leaving 1 base between them. The CDR3 contains 11 residues. The CDR3 protein is CASSQNNEQFF. CDR3 nucleotide sequence: TGCGCCAGCAGCCAAAACAATGAGCAGTTCTTC.

The chain has TRBV28 and TRBJ1-2; TRBD1 matches 7 bases. Per germline, CDR1 MDHEN and CDR2 SYDVKM. The CDR3 spans 13 residues. Trimming took 7 bases from V and 5 from J; bases not matched to a gene: 7. The DNA for the CDR3 is TGTGCCAGCACCCTGACAGGGTCATATGGCTACACCTTC. Amino acid sequence: CASTLTGSYGYTF.

This clone has only one observation. The rearrangement joins TRBV11-2 to TRBJ2-1, with D possibly matching TRBD2 (5 bases). The germline CDR1 and CDR2 sequences are SGHAT and FQNNGV. The CDR3 is 12 amino acids. V was trimmed by 8 bases and J by 4 bases, leaving 9 bases between them. In DNA form, the CDR3 reads TGTGCCAGCCGGCCGGGGTACAATGAGCAGTTCTTC. Its translation: CASRPGYNEQFF.

The rearrangement joins TRBV7-9 to TRBJ1-2; D is unclear. The CDR3 is made up of 14 amino acids. Deletions cut 1 base from V and 3 bases from J, with 9 bases between. Germline CDR1 and CDR2: SEHNR and FQNEAQ (reference sequence). CDR3 bases: TGTGCCAGCAGCTTAGATCTGCTCTACTATGGCTACACCTTC. Its protein is CASSLDLLYYGYTF.

The chain carries TRBV5-5 and TRBJ1-5, with 7 bases lining up with TRBD1. The germline V gene encodes CDR1 SGHKS and CDR2 YYEKEE (reference sequence). This CDR3 contains 14 residues. Trimming cost V 4 bases and J 2 bases; bases outside gene matches: 3. CDR3 DNA: TGTGCCAGCAGCCCAGGGGGTGGCAATCAGCCCCAGCATTTT. Protein product: CASSPGGGNQPQHF.

The chain employs TRBV6-5 and TRBJ2-7, with TRBD1 as a possible D gene (6 bases). In germline, CDR1 is MNHEY, CDR2 SVGAGI. The CDR3 has 15 amino acids. Trimming shortened V by 6 bases and J by 4 bases, and 19 bases separated the two germline ends. The CDR3 reads CASRTDPGTMYEQYF. DNA for the CDR3: TGTGCCAGCAGAACCGACCCCGGGACAATGTACGAGCAGTACTTC.

V usage is TRBV27 and J usage is TRBJ2-7, with 9 nucleotides matching TRBD2. The CDR3 sequence is 13 residues long. The V gene end was trimmed by 4 bases and the J gene end by 5 bases; junction bases not matched to a gene: 3. In germline, CDR1 is MNHEY, CDR2 SMNVEV (reference sequence). The CDR3 DNA is TGTGCCAGCAGTTCGGGACTAGCTGACGAGCAGTACTTC. The encoded protein is CASSSGLADEQYF.